The 18 T cell receptor beta chains below were found in one sample sequenced in a study of blood T cell repertoires in COVID-19. Profiled with immunoSEQ multiplex PCR; TCRdb holds only in-frame clones, not every one. The sample contains roughly 240,000 clones, less than 90% of which appear only once. The sample consisted of peripheral blood. The receptors originated from a man in his fifties or sixties who had recovered from COVID-19.

This clone appeared once. V gene TRBV6-5 combines with J gene TRBJ2-7; 7 positions match TRBD1. The CDR3 has 15 residues. Germline CDR1 reads MNHEY; CDR2 reads SVGAGI. J gave up 5 bases and V 6 bases, and 13 bases lay outside the gene matches. In DNA form, the CDR3 reads TGTGCCAGCAGATCAATGACAGGGATCGGGGACGAGCAGTACTTC. It is translated as CASRSMTGIGDEQYF.

V usage is TRBV27 and J usage is TRBJ1-5; TRBD1 aligns across 7 bases. The CDR3 is 14 amino acids. V lost 5 bases, J lost 6 bases, and 7 bases stayed unmatched. CDR1 is MNHEY and CDR2 is SMNVEV in the germline V gene (reference sequence). CDR3 coding DNA: TGTGCCAGCAGTACTCGACAGGGAGGTCAGCCCCAGCATTTT. Amino acid sequence: CASSTRQGGQPQHF.

This clone was observed a handful of times. The chain combines TRBV27 with TRBJ1-6; D uncertain. The CDR3 is 14 amino acids. Germline CDR1 and CDR2: MNHEY and SMNVEV (reference sequence). V shed 3 bases and J shed 3 bases, with 6 bases lying between them. This CDR3 reads CASSFSSYNSPLHF. The CDR3 DNA reads as TGTGCCAGCAGTTTCTCCAGCTATAATTCACCCCTCCACTTT.

This clone has a handful of counts. This sequence joins TRBV18 and TRBJ1-5, with TRBD1 matching over 9 bases. CDR3 length: 16 residues. Germline V gives CDR1 KGHSH, CDR2 LQKENI. The V and J ends lost 3 bases and 2 bases, in that order; junction bases with no gene match: 5. CDR3 amino acids: CASSPDRTGGNQPQHF. In DNA form, the CDR3 reads TGTGCCAGCTCACCGGACCGGACAGGGGGCAATCAGCCCCAGCATTTT.

The chain uses TRBV3-1 (or the pseudogene TRBV3-2) and TRBJ2-7; tentatively, D is TRBD2 (7 bases). In germline, CDR1 is LGHDT, CDR2 YNNKEL (reference sequence). Trimming removed 4 bases from V and 6 bases from J, with 13 bases in between. This CDR3 is 13 amino acids long. CDR3 nucleotides: TGTGCCAGCAGCCTGGGGGGGCTCTCCGAGCAGTACTTC. Its protein product is CASSLGGLSEQYF.

This chain uses TRBV3-1 (or the pseudogene TRBV3-2) with TRBJ1-6, with D unclear. V was clipped by 1 base and J by 5 bases, with 9 bases between them. CDR3 size: 15 residues. Germline CDR1 and CDR2: LGHDT and YNNKEL (reference sequence). DNA of the CDR3: TGTGCCAGCAGCCAAGGACGGCGGAATAATTCACCCCTCCACTTT. It encodes CASSQGRRNNSPLHF.

The chain employs TRBV27 and TRBJ2-1, with 12 nucleotides matching TRBD1. Germline CDR1 reads MNHEY; CDR2 reads SMNVEV (reference sequence). The trim removed 3 bases at V and 7 bases at J, leaving 4 bases unmatched. CDR3 size: 15 residues. Here the CDR3 DNA reads TGTGCCAGCAGTTTTAGGGACAGGGGGCGGAATGAGCAGTTCTTC. It codes for CASSFRDRGRNEQFF.

V is TRBV27 and J is TRBJ2-2, with 9 nucleotides matching TRBD1. Losses at the gene ends were 10 bases for V and 4 bases for J; bases not matched to a gene: 10. CDR3 length: 15 residues. In germline, CDR1 is MNHEY, CDR2 SMNVEV (reference sequence). The CDR3 nucleotides are TGTGCCACCAAGATGGGACAGGGTTTCACCGGGGAGCTGTTTTTT. Translated, it gives CATKMGQGFTGELFF.

This clone was seen once. The chain uses TRBV5-8 and TRBJ1-2; no clear D gene. Germline lookup yields CDR1 SGHTS and CDR2 YDEGEE. This CDR3 is 14 amino acids long. The V and J ends lost 0 bases and 4 bases respectively, with 10 bases between them. CDR3 amino acids: CASSLAVSAYGYTF. CDR3 nucleotides: TGTGCCAGCAGCTTGGCAGTTTCTGCCTATGGCTACACCTTC.

This clone was counted only a few times. The chain has TRBV18 and TRBJ2-5, with TRBD2 matching 7 bases. Unmatched junction bases numbered 7, after V lost 3 bases and J lost 6 bases. Germline-derived CDR1 and CDR2 are KGHSH and LQKENI. The CDR3 loop spans 14 amino acids. CDR3 DNA sequence: TGTGCCAGCTCACCCGGGACTATCGGGCAGACCCAGTACTTC. This encodes CASSPGTIGQTQYF.

V gene TRBV29-1 combines with J gene TRBJ2-1; TRBD1 aligns across 10 bases. This CDR3 is 13 amino acids long. Germline V gene sequence: CDR1 SQVTM, CDR2 ANQGSEA. J was trimmed by 8 bases and V by 7 bases; bases with no gene match: 8. The CDR3 coding sequence is TGCAGCGGCGCCGGGACAGGGGATCATGAGCAGTTCTTC. Translated: CSGAGTGDHEQFF.

This chain joins TRBV6-5 and TRBJ2-7, with 9 bases aligning to TRBD1. J lost 6 bases, V lost 0 bases, and 9 bases had no gene match. In germline, CDR1 is MNHEY, CDR2 SVGAGI. The CDR3 is made up of 16 amino acids. The CDR3 DNA is TGTGCCAGCAGTTACTCGGACAGGGGAAATTCTGCCGAGCAGTACTTC. This codes for CASSYSDRGNSAEQYF.

The gene calls are TRBV9 and TRBJ2-7, with 9 nucleotides matching TRBD1. V lost 5 bases and J lost 7; bases outside the gene matches: 13. Per the germline V gene, CDR1 is SGDLS and CDR2 is YYNGEE. This CDR3 is 15 amino acids long. CDR3 loop: CASSSLPGQGGEQYF. CDR3 nucleotides: TGTGCCAGCAGTTCCCTTCCGGGACAGGGCGGGGAGCAGTACTTC.

This clone turned up a few times. Other DNA sequences from this sample encode an identical CDR3 as well. The CDR3 DNA is TGTGCCAGCAGCCAAGATGCGGGCCCCGGGGAGCTGTTTTTT. Protein sequence: CASSQDAGPGELFF. The V call is TRBV3-1 (or the pseudogene TRBV3-2), the J call TRBJ2-2; D possibly corresponds to TRBD2 (5 bases). Germline values: CDR1 LGHDT, CDR2 YNNKEL (reference sequence). The V gene lost 0 bases and the J gene lost 6 bases, with 8 bases spanning the gap. The length of the CDR3 is 14 residues.

This clone appeared a few times. The gene calls are TRBV6-5 and TRBJ2-2, with 7 positions matching TRBD1. The CDR3 sequence is 14 residues long. Germline V gene sequence: CDR1 MNHEY, CDR2 SVGAGI. The V and J ends lost 8 bases and 0 bases, in that order; junction bases with no gene match: 3. The CDR3 reads CASPGTANTGELFF. DNA for the CDR3: TGTGCCAGCCCCGGGACAGCGAACACCGGGGAGCTGTTTTTT.

The rearrangement uses TRBV7-8 and TRBJ2-1; 7 bases fit TRBD1. This CDR3 contains 15 residues. Germline V gives CDR1 SGHVS, CDR2 FQNEAQ. V shed 5 bases and J 8 bases; nucleotides not matched to a gene: 12. CDR3 amino acids: CASSARGQLRDEQFF. The CDR3 bases are TGTGCCAGCAGCGCTAGGGGACAGCTAAGGGATGAGCAGTTCTTC. The full variable domain, its missing parts supplied by reference TRBV7-8 and TRBJ2-1, is GAGVSQSPRYKVAKRGQDVALRCDPISGHVSLFWYQQALGQGPEFLTYFQNEAQLDKSGLPSDRFFAERPEGSVSTLKIQRTQQEDSAVYLCASSARGQLRDEQFFGPGTRLTVL.

The rearrangement uses TRBV24-1 and TRBJ2-1; 7 bases agree with TRBD2. The CDR3 spans 17 residues. The V gene's germline CDR1 is KGHDR and CDR2 SFDVKD. Germline trimming cut 4 bases from V and 7 bases from J; bases unmatched to any gene: 15. The CDR3 is CATSDPAVGLVANEQFF. The CDR3 nucleotides read TGTGCCACCAGTGACCCAGCCGTCGGACTAGTAGCTAATGAGCAGTTCTTC.

This chain joins TRBV23-1 and TRBJ2-1; the D gene is possibly TRBD2 (6 bases). TRBV23-1 has ORF status, its function being uncertain. V lost 0 bases and J 2 bases, leaving 11 bases between the germline ends. The CDR3 totals 16 residues. The CDR3 region has the DNA TGCGCCAGCAGTCAATCGCCTAGCGACGCCTACAATGAGCAGTTCTTC. Protein: CASSQSPSDAYNEQFF.